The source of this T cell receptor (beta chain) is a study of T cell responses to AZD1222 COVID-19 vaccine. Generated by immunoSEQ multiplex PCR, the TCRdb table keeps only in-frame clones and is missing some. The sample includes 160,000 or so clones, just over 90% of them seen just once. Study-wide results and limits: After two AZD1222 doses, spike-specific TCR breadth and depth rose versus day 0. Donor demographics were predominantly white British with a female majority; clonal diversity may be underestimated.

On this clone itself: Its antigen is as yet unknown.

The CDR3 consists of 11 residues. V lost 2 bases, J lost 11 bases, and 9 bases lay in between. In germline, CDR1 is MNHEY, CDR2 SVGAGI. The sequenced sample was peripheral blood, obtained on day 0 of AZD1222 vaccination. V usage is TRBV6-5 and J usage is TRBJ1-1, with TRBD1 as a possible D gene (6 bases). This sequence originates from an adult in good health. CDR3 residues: CASSYGQGAFF. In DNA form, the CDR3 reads TGTGCCAGCAGTTACGGGCAGGGGGCTTTCTTT.